These T cell receptor beta chains were read from a single sample in a study of T cell responses to AZD1222 COVID-19 vaccine. Assay: immunoSEQ multiplex PCR; the TCRdb copy retains only in-frame clones and omits some. This sample yields roughly 77,000 clones, of which around 90% are seen a single time; 5% belongs to the top ten. The sequences come from peripheral blood, collected on day 0 of MenACWY control vaccination. The receptors shown here come from an adult in good health. Each CDR3 is given with its conserved first and last residue. Each record gives: D gene, V gene, J gene, clone size, CDR3 protein, CDR3 DNA. The D gene is left open where the match is weak. For some rows the clone size is stated as once, few or many, or as a class when expanded; others skip it.

>TRBD2|TRBV5-1|TRBJ2-5|-
CASSSLTSGGAETQYF
TGCGCCAGCAGCTCCCTCACTAGCGGGGGGGCAGAGACCCAGTACTTC
>-|TRBV6-5|TRBJ2-3|-
CASGRKDTQYF
TGTGCCAGCGGCAGAAAAGATACGCAGTATTTT
>-|TRBV7-2|TRBJ1-2|once
CASSGGTVRTSYGYTF
TGTGCCAGCAGCGGGGGGACGGTGAGGACTTCCTATGGCTACACCTTC
>TRBD2|TRBV7-3|TRBJ2-3|-
CASSPTSGVNTQYF
TGTGCCAGCAGTCCTACTAGCGGGGTGAATACGCAGTATTTT
>-|TRBV7-2|TRBJ1-3|-
CASSSSSGNTIYF
TGTGCCAGCAGCTCAAGCTCTGGAAACACCATATATTTT
>-|TRBV6-2/TRBV6-3|TRBJ1-5|-
CASSSSTHNRNQPQHF
TGTGCCAGCAGCTCCTCTACGCATAATCGAAATCAGCCCCAGCATTTT
>-|TRBV29-1|TRBJ1-1|-
CSVIRDQAGTEAFF
TGCAGCGTTATTAGGGATCAGGCAGGCACTGAAGCTTTCTTT
>TRBD2|TRBV7-2|TRBJ2-7|-
CASSLSSGGPYEQYF
TGTGCCAGCAGCTTGTCGAGCGGGGGGCCCTACGAGCAGTACTTC
>-|TRBV28|TRBJ1-2|-
CASSRTYTNYGYTF
TGTGCCAGCAGCCGGACATACACTAACTATGGCTACACCTTC
>-|TRBV7-2|TRBJ1-2|-
CASSLEVQGNYGYTF
TGTGCCAGCAGCTTAGAGGTCCAGGGGAACTATGGCTACACCTTC
>-|TRBV7-8|TRBJ2-5|-
CASSPQETQYF
TGTGCCAGCAGCCCCCAAGAGACCCAGTACTTC
>TRBD1|TRBV9|TRBJ2-5|once
CASSQMGQGAGETQYF
TGTGCCAGCAGCCAAATGGGCCAGGGGGCCGGTGAGACCCAGTACTTC
>TRBD1|TRBV4-3|TRBJ1-1|-
CASRLGTATEAFF
TGCGCCAGCAGATTGGGGACAGCCACTGAAGCTTTCTTT
>-|TRBV19|TRBJ2-1|-
CASSGLNEQFF
TGTGCCAGTAGTGGTCTCAATGAGCAGTTCTTC
>-|TRBV29-1|TRBJ1-1|-
CSASENTEAFF
TGCAGCGCCTCCGAGAACACTGAAGCTTTCTTT
>-|TRBV28|TRBJ2-3|-
CASSWGEVTDTQYF
TGTGCCAGCAGTTGGGGGGAGGTGACAGATACGCAGTATTTT
>-|TRBV30|TRBJ1-1|-
CAWSGVHGEAFF
TGTGCCTGGAGTGGCGTTCACGGTGAAGCTTTCTTT
>-|TRBV5-8|TRBJ1-6|-
CASSLEVILLHSYNSPLHF
TGTGCCAGCAGCTTGGAGGTGATACTATTACACTCCTATAATTCACCCCTCCACTTT
>-|TRBV19|TRBJ1-6|-
CASSLPPGSSYNSPLHF
TGTGCCAGTAGCTTACCCCCGGGGAGCTCCTATAATTCACCCCTCCACTTT
>-|TRBV9|TRBJ1-2|-
CASSVGQAVGVFYTF
TGTGCCAGCAGCGTAGGACAGGCGGTAGGAGTGTTCTACACCTTC
>-|TRBV29-1|TRBJ1-1|once
CSLEVSMNTEAFF
TGCAGCCTTGAGGTCTCCATGAACACTGAAGCTTTCTTT
>-|TRBV7-2|TRBJ2-1|-
CASSPGPLLDEQFF
TGTGCCAGCAGCCCGGGACCGCTCCTCGATGAGCAGTTCTTC
>-|TRBV3-1/TRBV3-2|TRBJ1-5|-
CASGWGNSNQPQHF
TGTGCCAGCGGGTGGGGGAATAGCAATCAGCCCCAGCATTTT
>TRBD1|TRBV5-4|TRBJ1-6|-
CASSFGQGPSSYNSPLHF
TGTGCCAGCAGCTTTGGACAGGGACCTAGCTCCTATAATTCACCCCTCCACTTT
>-|TRBV5-8|TRBJ2-7|-
CASTVGRGYYEQYF
TGTGCCAGCACCGTGGGCAGGGGTTACTACGAGCAGTACTTC
>-|TRBV28|TRBJ2-2|-
CASSLGGANTGELFF
TGTGCCAGCAGTTTGGGAGGAGCCAACACCGGGGAGCTGTTTTTT
>-|TRBV6-1|TRBJ1-1|-
CASSESVNTEAFF
TGTGCCAGCAGTGAATCGGTGAACACTGAAGCTTTCTTT
>-|TRBV4-3|TRBJ1-5|-
CASSQDWTDNQPQHF
TGCGCCAGCAGCCAAGACTGGACAGACAATCAGCCCCAGCATTTT
>-|TRBV18|TRBJ2-3|-
CASSPLAQPDTQYF
TGTGCCAGCTCACCACTAGCTCAGCCAGATACGCAGTATTTT
>-|TRBV28|TRBJ2-7|-
CASTPGPSSYEQYF
TGTGCCAGCACCCCGGGACCCAGCTCCTACGAGCAGTACTTC
>-|TRBV6-2/TRBV6-3|TRBJ1-4|-
CASSYHQTGREKLFF
TGTGCCAGCAGTTACCATCAGACGGGAAGAGAAAAACTGTTTTTT
>-|TRBV14|TRBJ1-6|-
CASSVSRGGSPLHF
TGTGCCAGCAGCGTAAGCAGGGGCGGCTCACCCCTCCACTTT
>-|TRBV5-1|TRBJ1-1|-
CASSSEGRNTEAFF
TGCGCCAGCAGCTCAGAGGGGAGAAACACTGAAGCTTTCTTT
>-|TRBV6-5|TRBJ1-2|once
CASRQQGGHGYTF
TGTGCCAGCAGACAGCAGGGAGGTCATGGCTACACCTTC
>TRBD1|TRBV3-1/TRBV3-2|TRBJ2-1|once
CASSLSGGYNEQFF
TGTGCCAGCAGCTTATCAGGGGGTTACAATGAGCAGTTCTTC
>-|TRBV11-3|TRBJ2-7|-
CASSLDDRNYEQYF
TGTGCCAGCAGCTTAGATGACCGAAACTACGAGCAGTACTTC
>-|TRBV7-2|TRBJ2-1|-
CASSSTTRGAHYNEQFF
TGTGCCAGCAGCTCTACGACTCGGGGGGCACACTACAATGAGCAGTTCTTC
>-|TRBV24-1|TRBJ2-3|-
CATRGDTPSTDTQYF
TGTGCCACCAGGGGGGATACCCCTAGCACAGATACGCAGTATTTT
>-|TRBV12-3/TRBV12-4|TRBJ1-1|-
CASTLTVRTEAFF
TGTGCCAGCACCTTAACAGTGAGGACTGAAGCTTTCTTT
>TRBD1|TRBV19|TRBJ2-7|-
CASSINRGSYEQYF
TGTGCCAGTAGTATAAACAGGGGTAGTTACGAGCAGTACTTC